This T cell receptor (beta chain) is from a study of blood T cell repertoires in COVID-19. The wider study: Both acute and convalescent COVID-19 samples were obtained from the United States, Italy and Spain. T cells, B-cell-depleted T cells, or PBMCs provided the cDNA or gDNA that served as material.

Germline CDR1 and CDR2: SGHDN and FVKESK. V dropped 3 bases and J dropped 0 bases, with 15 bases sitting between them. This CDR3 contains 16 residues. Authors' processing steps: The assay estimated nucleated cells by amplifying reference gene primers. TCRdb's copy holds only in-frame clones and misses some; the assay was immunoSEQ multiplex PCR. V, J and clone size were drawn from that table, and D and trimming were deduced from the DNA. The sample holds about 120,000 clones, around 85% seen once. This clone has a handful of counts. The sample taken for sequencing was peripheral blood. The rearrangement joins TRBV14 to TRBJ2-7; D gene unclear. This TCR was recovered from a man aged 25-45 years with COVID-19, enrolled during active disease. CDR3 sequence: CASSHAAAPTSYEQYF. The CDR3 DNA reads as TGTGCCAGCAGCCACGCGGCAGCGCCGACCTCCTACGAGCAGTACTTC.